These T cell receptor beta chains were read from a single sample in a study of blood T cell repertoires in COVID-19. Clones were sequenced by immunoSEQ multiplex PCR, and TCRdb holds only the in-frame ones, with some missing. The sample has just over 300,000 clones, 75% to 90% seen once. The sample consisted of PBMCs or T cells enriched from blood (not recorded which). The receptors come from a man aged 25 to 45 who had recovered from COVID-19. Each CDR3 is given with its conserved first and last residue. Each record gives: V gene, D gene, clone size, J gene, CDR3 DNA, CDR3 protein. A D gene is named only where the DNA matches it firmly. Rows may omit the clone size; those that give it use once, few, many or a size class.

TRBV29-1	.	.	TRBJ2-7	TGCAGCGTAAAACTAATAGGGGCACCCACCTACGAGCAGTACTTC	CSVKLIGAPTYEQYF
TRBV5-6	.	.	TRBJ2-2	TGTGCCAGCAGCTTCAGGGTACACACCGGGGAGCTGTTTTTT	CASSFRVHTGELFF
TRBV6-4	TRBD1	.	TRBJ1-6	TGTGCCAGCAGAGAACAGGGGGCTGGGAATTCACCCCTCCACTTT	CASREQGAGNSPLHF
TRBV10-1	TRBD1	few	TRBJ1-1	TGCGCCAGCAGTGAGTCCTGGACAGGCGGGGCTTTCTTT	CASSESWTGGAFF
TRBV9	.	.	TRBJ2-1	TGTGCCAGCAGCGCCCGTTACAATGAGCAGTTCTTC	CASSARYNEQFF
TRBV4-1	TRBD1	.	TRBJ1-1	TGCGCCAGCAGCCTCCGGACAGGGGAGACTGAAGCTTTCTTT	CASSLRTGETEAFF
TRBV2	TRBD1	.	TRBJ1-6	TGTGCCAGCACCGCGGACAGGGGAGATAATTCACCCCTCCACTTT	CASTADRGDNSPLHF
TRBV7-9	.	.	TRBJ2-5	TGTGCCAGCAGCCCCATCCGGGTGGGAGAGACCCAGTACTTC	CASSPIRVGETQYF
TRBV27	TRBD2	.	TRBJ2-3	TGTGCCAGCAGTATTAGCGGGGGACTGGAGGAAGATACGCAGTATTTT	CASSISGGLEEDTQYF
TRBV30	.	.	TRBJ1-5	TGTGCCTGGGCTACCCACAGGGAATCGGGGCATCAGCCCCAGCATTTT	CAWATHRESGHQPQHF
TRBV6-1	.	.	TRBJ2-2	TGTGCCAGCAGTGAACAGTCAGGGGGGACCGGGGAGCTGTTTTTT	CASSEQSGGTGELFF
TRBV30	.	.	TRBJ1-2	TGTGCCTGGAGTGGGGGGGTCTATGGCTACACCTTC	CAWSGGVYGYTF
TRBV27	.	.	TRBJ1-6	TGTGCCAGCAGTTTAGAGGGACTGAGCTCCTATAATTCACCCCTCCACTTT	CASSLEGLSSYNSPLHF
TRBV27	.	.	TRBJ1-1	TGTGCCAGCAGTTTATCATCAGGGGTGAACACTGAAGCTTTCTTT	CASSLSSGVNTEAFF
TRBV3-1/TRBV3-2	TRBD2	.	TRBJ2-1	TGTGCCAGCAGCCAAGGTGGGGGGGGTTACAATGAGCAGTTCTTC	CASSQGGGGYNEQFF
TRBV29-1	.	.	TRBJ2-1	TGCAGCGTTGGTATCGGGAGCTCCTACAATGAGCAGTTCTTC	CSVGIGSSYNEQFF
TRBV7-2	.	.	TRBJ1-4	TGTGCCAGCAGCTTAAATGGTCTTCCGGGGGGCTGGGCTAATGAAAAACTGTTTTTT	CASSLNGLPGGWANEKLFF
TRBV7-3	.	.	TRBJ1-2	TGTGCCAGCAGCCAGGATCCCTTTAACTATGGCTACACCTTC	CASSQDPFNYGYTF
TRBV4-1	TRBD1	.	TRBJ1-5	TGCGCCAGCAGCCTAGGACAGGGCACCAATCAGCCCCAGCATTTT	CASSLGQGTNQPQHF
TRBV30	.	.	TRBJ1-2	TGTGCCTGGAGTCTGGGCAACTATGGCTACACCTTC	CAWSLGNYGYTF
TRBV5-1	TRBD2	.	TRBJ2-3	TGCGCCAGCAGCCCCGGGGCTAGCGGGGGTGGAGATACGCAGTATTTT	CASSPGASGGGDTQYF
TRBV4-2	TRBD1	.	TRBJ2-2	TGTGCCAGCAGCCTACAGGGGGCTAGCACCGGGGAGCTGTTTTTT	CASSLQGASTGELFF
TRBV5-1	TRBD1	.	TRBJ1-4	TGCGCCAGCAGCACCCGACAGGGGGCTAATGAAAAACTGTTTTTT	CASSTRQGANEKLFF
TRBV12-3/TRBV12-4	.	.	TRBJ1-1	TGTGCCAGCAGTTACCAGAAGACTGAAGCTTTCTTT	CASSYQKTEAFF
TRBV29-1	.	.	TRBJ1-2	TGCAGCGTTGCACAGAATACTAACTATGGCTACACCTTC	CSVAQNTNYGYTF
TRBV25-1	TRBD1	.	TRBJ2-7	TGTGCCAGCAGAAGAGAGACAGGGTCCGAGCAGTACTTC	CASRRETGSEQYF
TRBV25-1	TRBD1	.	TRBJ1-2	TGTGCCAGCAGTGACCGACAGGGACCGAACTATGGCTACACCTTC	CASSDRQGPNYGYTF
TRBV7-2	.	.	TRBJ2-5	TGTGCCAGCCTCTTCGCAGACTGGCCCCAAGAGACCCAGTACTTC	CASLFADWPQETQYF
TRBV5-1	.	.	TRBJ2-3	TGCGCCAGCACCCAAGGGGCGCCTAACACAGATACGCAGTATTTT	CASTQGAPNTDTQYF
TRBV19	TRBD2	.	TRBJ2-5	TGTGCCTCGAGCGGTGGCGGGGGAAAAAAAGAGACCCAGTACTTC	CASSGGGGKKETQYF
TRBV10-2	.	.	TRBJ2-4	TGCGCCAGTATGGAAATCAGGTCCAAAAACATTCAGTACTTC	CASMEIRSKNIQYF